This is a list of T cell receptor beta chains from one sample in a study of T cell repertoires in ileal Crohn's disease. Clones were sequenced by immunoSEQ multiplex PCR, and TCRdb holds only the in-frame ones, with some missing. In the table there are 9,000 to 9,500 clones, roughly 80% of which are singletons. The specimen sequenced was ileal tissue. The receptors were sampled from an adult with Crohn's disease. Both conserved end residues are part of each CDR3. The order of the fields is clone size, J gene, D gene, V gene, CDR3 DNA, CDR3 protein. The D gene is left open where the match is weak. Clone size is not always given. Where it is, it says once, few, many or a class for expanded clones.

NA	TRBJ1-3	TRBD1	TRBV5-1	TGCGCCAGCAGCTTGGGCATACAGGGGGCGTCTGGAAACACCATATATTTT	CASSLGIQGASGNTIYF
once	TRBJ2-7	NA	TRBV7-9	TGTGCCAGCAGCTCCCGTTCTGCGGGGATCTACGAGCAGTACTTC	CASSSRSAGIYEQYF
NA	TRBJ2-7	TRBD2	TRBV28	TGTGCCAGCAGTAAGCCTAGCGGGAGCTCCTACGAGCAGTACTTC	CASSKPSGSSYEQYF
NA	TRBJ2-7	NA	TRBV6-1	TGTGCCAGCAGTGATACCGGAGCCTACGAGCAGTACTTC	CASSDTGAYEQYF
NA	TRBJ2-7	NA	TRBV27	TGTGCCAGCAGTTTAGACGGACTGCTCTACGAGCAGTACTTC	CASSLDGLLYEQYF
once	TRBJ2-1	NA	TRBV19	TGTGCCAGTAGTATCTTAGACAGCAATGAGCAGTTCTTC	CASSILDSNEQFF
once	TRBJ1-2	TRBD1	TRBV5-1	TGCGCCAGCAGCCTAGGACAGGATATAGGCTACACCTTC	CASSLGQDIGYTF
few	TRBJ1-5	TRBD1	TRBV10-3	TGTGCCATCAGTCAGACAGGGCCCCATCAGCCCCAGCATTTT	CAISQTGPHQPQHF
NA	TRBJ2-1	NA	TRBV5-4	TGTGCCAGCAACTTCCCAGGGAACTCCTACAATGAGCAGTTCTTC	CASNFPGNSYNEQFF
NA	TRBJ1-1	NA	TRBV18	TGTGCCAGCTCAACGCAGGAAGCTAAGAACACTGAAGCTTTCTTT	CASSTQEAKNTEAFF
once	TRBJ2-5	NA	TRBV30	TGTGCCTGGAGTCCGGGGGAGACCCAGTACTTC	CAWSPGETQYF
once	TRBJ2-1	TRBD1	TRBV7-9	TGTGCCAGCAGCTCCGGGACAGGGAGAGGATACAATGAGCAGTTCTTC	CASSSGTGRGYNEQFF
NA	TRBJ2-2	NA	TRBV7-2	TGTGCCAGCAGCTTAGGGGAGTGGAACACCGGGGAGCTGTTTTTT	CASSLGEWNTGELFF
NA	TRBJ2-3	TRBD2	TRBV15	TGTGCCACCAGCAGCCGGACGGGGGGGCTGACGGATACGCAGTATTTT	CATSSRTGGLTDTQYF
NA	TRBJ2-2	TRBD1	TRBV5-4	TGTGCCAGCAGCCGACAGGGTAGCACCGGGGAGCTGTTTTTT	CASSRQGSTGELFF
NA	TRBJ1-2	TRBD1	TRBV5-6	TGTGCCAGCAGCAGAAGACAGGGGTATGACGGCTACACCTTC	CASSRRQGYDGYTF
NA	TRBJ1-1	NA	TRBV28	TGTGCCAGCAGTATAGGTCGCCCGCGGGCTTTCTTT	CASSIGRPRAFF
NA	TRBJ1-2	NA	TRBV2	TGTGCCAGCAGTGAGCGACAAGTCTATGGCTACACCTTC	CASSERQVYGYTF
NA	TRBJ2-3	TRBD1	TRBV18	TGTGCCAGCTCACGGACAGGGGCTAGCACAGATACGCAGTATTTT	CASSRTGASTDTQYF
NA	TRBJ2-3	NA	TRBV5-1	TGCGCCAGCAGCTTGAATGGGCTACTTAGCACAGATACGCAGTATTTT	CASSLNGLLSTDTQYF
NA	TRBJ2-2	NA	TRBV29-1	TGCAGCGTTGGGGGAGTGGGCGGGGAGCTGTTTTTT	CSVGGVGGELFF
NA	TRBJ1-5	NA	TRBV28	TGTGCCAGCAGTTTATCCCAGGTGGGTCAGCCCCAGCATTTT	CASSLSQVGQPQHF
NA	TRBJ1-4	NA	TRBV28	TGTGCCAGCAGTTTAGGCAGGGGCATCGGATATTTT	CASSLGRGIGYF
NA	TRBJ1-1	TRBD1	TRBV4-1	TGCGCCAGCAGCCGAGGGACAGGATACACTGAAGCTTTCTTT	CASSRGTGYTEAFF
few	TRBJ1-2	NA	TRBV7-8	TGTGCCAGCAGCTTAGCGCTGGGGGGGAGATTCTATGGCTACACCTTC	CASSLALGGRFYGYTF